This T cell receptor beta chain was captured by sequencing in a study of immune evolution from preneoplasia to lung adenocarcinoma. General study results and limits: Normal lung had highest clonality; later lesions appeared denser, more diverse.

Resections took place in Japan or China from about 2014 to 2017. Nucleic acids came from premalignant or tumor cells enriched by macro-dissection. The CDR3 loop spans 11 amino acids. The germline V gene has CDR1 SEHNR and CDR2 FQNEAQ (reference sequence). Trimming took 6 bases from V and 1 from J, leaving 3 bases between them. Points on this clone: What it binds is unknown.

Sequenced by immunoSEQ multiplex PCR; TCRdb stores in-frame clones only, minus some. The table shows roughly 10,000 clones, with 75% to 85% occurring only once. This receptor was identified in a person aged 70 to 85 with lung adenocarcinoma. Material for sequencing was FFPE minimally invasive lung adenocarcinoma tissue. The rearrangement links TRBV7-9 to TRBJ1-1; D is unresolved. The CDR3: CASRANTEAFF. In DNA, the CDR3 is TGTGCCAGCAGGGCGAACACTGAAGCTTTCTTT. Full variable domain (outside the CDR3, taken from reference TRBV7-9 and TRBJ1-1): DTGVSQNPRHKITKRGQNVTFRCDPISEHNRLYWYRQTLGQGPEFLTYFQNEAQLEKSRLLSDRFSAERPKGSFSTLEIQRTEQGDSAMYLCASRANTEAFFGQGTRLTVV.